This T cell receptor beta chain was recovered during a study of Graves' ophthalmopathy and Graves' hyperthyroidism. RNA transcripts yielded amplified TCR beta CDR3 regions. HTBI primers primed a first-round RT-PCR, and a second-round multiplex PCR followed. Each CDR3 protein gets one entry after TCRdb re-called the multiplex PCR reads with MiXCR. The sample has about 740,000 distinct CDR3 sequences, roughly 40% seen once. This clonotype appeared a single time. Its antigen is as yet unknown. Study findings and constraints: Blood also held most thyroid clonotypes expanded above 0.001 frequency.

The source is an adult man with Graves' ophthalmopathy. The sample comprised peripheral blood.

The CDR3 loop reads CASSFRQGVGYEQYF. CDR3 bases: TGTGCCAGCAGTTTCAGGCAGGGTGTTGGATACGAGCAGTACTTC. The chain uses TRBV25-1 and TRBJ2-7, with D possibly being TRBD1 (5 bases). V shed 5 bases and J shed 4 bases, with 18 bases lying between them. Per the germline V gene, CDR1 is MGHDK and CDR2 is SYGVNS. CDR3 length: 15 residues.